This TCR beta chain was obtained from a study of T-cell reconstitution after alpha-beta-depleted transplantation in children. Study-level results: About two months after transplant, alpha-beta T cells reportedly came from several hundred expanded graft clones. At one year after transplant, newly produced T cells mostly accounted for T-cell counts and diversity.

This clonotype has only one observation. What it binds is not known. As it was prepared, the TCRbeta library received unique molecular identifiers. TCRdb reanalysed the PCR reads using MiXCR and keeps one entry per CDR3 protein. The table shows a few hundred thousand distinct CDR3 sequences, with around 27% occurring only once. V lost 5 bases to trimming and J lost 0 bases, with 11 bases between them. Germline V gives CDR1 SGHTA, CDR2 FQGNSA. The CDR3 covers 14 residues. This chain joins TRBV7-2 and TRBJ2-7, with D hard to call. The source is a boy under two years old with Wiskott-Aldrich syndrome, due to receive a stem cell transplant. The material was PBMCs, obtained before TCRalphabeta/CD19-depleted stem cell transplant. The CDR3 coding sequence is TGTGCCAGCAGCGAAGTAGAAGGCTCCTACGAGCAGTACTTC. It encodes CASSEVEGSYEQYF.